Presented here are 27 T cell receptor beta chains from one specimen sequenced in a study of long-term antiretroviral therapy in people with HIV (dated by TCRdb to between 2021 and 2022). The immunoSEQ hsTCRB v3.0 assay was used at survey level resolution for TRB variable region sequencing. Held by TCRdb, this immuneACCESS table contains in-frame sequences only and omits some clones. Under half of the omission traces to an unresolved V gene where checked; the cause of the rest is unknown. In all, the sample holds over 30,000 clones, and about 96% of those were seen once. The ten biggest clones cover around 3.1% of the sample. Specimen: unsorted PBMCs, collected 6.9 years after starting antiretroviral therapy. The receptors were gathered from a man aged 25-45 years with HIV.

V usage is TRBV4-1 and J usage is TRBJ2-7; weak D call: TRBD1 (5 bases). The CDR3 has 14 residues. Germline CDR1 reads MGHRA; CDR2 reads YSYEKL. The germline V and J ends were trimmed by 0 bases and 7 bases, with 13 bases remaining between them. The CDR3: CASSQDPRVGEQYF. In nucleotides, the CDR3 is TGCGCCAGCAGCCAAGACCCCAGGGTGGGGGAGCAGTACTTC.

The CDR3 DNA follows: TGTGCCAGCACCCAAATATCAGCTAGGGGCACCGGGGAGCTGTTTTTT. It encodes CASTQISARGTGELFF. The chain is built from TRBV2 and TRBJ2-2; D is possibly TRBD1 (5 bases). Per the germline V gene, CDR1 is SNHLY and CDR2 is FYNNEI. Trimming removed 7 bases from V and 4 bases from J, with 19 bases in between. The CDR3 runs to 16 residues.

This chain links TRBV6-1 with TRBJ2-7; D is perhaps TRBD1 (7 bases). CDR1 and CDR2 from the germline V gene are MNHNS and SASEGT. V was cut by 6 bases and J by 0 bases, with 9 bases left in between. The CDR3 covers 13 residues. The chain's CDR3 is CASRRDSSYEQYF. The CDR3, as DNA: TGTGCCAGCAGGCGGGACAGCTCCTACGAGCAGTACTTC.

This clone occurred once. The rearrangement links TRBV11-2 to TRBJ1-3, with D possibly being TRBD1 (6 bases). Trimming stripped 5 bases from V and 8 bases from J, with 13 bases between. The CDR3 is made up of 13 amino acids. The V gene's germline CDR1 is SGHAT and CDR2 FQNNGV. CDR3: CASSPGTSDTIYF. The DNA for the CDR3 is TGTGCCAGCAGCCCGGGGACATCAGACACCATATATTTT.

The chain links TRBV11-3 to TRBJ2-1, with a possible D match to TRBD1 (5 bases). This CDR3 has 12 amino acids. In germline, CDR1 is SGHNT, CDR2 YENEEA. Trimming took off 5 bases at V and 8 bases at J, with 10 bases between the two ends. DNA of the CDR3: TGTGCCAGCAGCCAGGGTCGCGATGAGCAGTTCTTC. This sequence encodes CASSQGRDEQFF. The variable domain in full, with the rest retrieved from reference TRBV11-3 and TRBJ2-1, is EAGVVQSPRYKIIEKKQPVAFWCNPISGHNTLYWYLQNLGQGPELLIRYENEEAVDDSQLPKDRFSAERLKGVDSTLKIQPAELGDSAVYLCASSQGRDEQFFGPGTRLTVL.

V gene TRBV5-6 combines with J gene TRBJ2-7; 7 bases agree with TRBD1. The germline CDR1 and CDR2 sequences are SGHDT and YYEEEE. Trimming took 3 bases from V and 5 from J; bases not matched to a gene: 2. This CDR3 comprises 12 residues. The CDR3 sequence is CASSYRGHEQYF. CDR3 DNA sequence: TGTGCCAGCAGCTACAGGGGCCACGAGCAGTACTTC.

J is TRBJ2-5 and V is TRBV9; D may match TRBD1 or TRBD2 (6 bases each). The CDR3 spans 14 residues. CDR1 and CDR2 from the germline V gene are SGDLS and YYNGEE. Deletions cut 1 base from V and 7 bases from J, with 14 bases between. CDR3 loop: CASSVQTGGGTQYF. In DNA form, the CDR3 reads TGTGCCAGCAGCGTACAGACAGGAGGGGGGACCCAGTACTTC.

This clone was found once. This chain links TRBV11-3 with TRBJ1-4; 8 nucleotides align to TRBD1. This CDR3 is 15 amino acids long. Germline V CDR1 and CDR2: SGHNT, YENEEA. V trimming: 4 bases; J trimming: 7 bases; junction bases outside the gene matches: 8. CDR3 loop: CASSSTGQASEKLFF. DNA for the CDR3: TGTGCCAGCAGCTCGACGGGACAGGCCTCTGAAAAACTGTTTTTT.

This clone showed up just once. CDR3: CASSFGGSLSDTQYF. The CDR3 DNA is TGCGCCAGCAGCTTTGGGGGGAGTCTGTCAGATACGCAGTATTTT. J is TRBJ2-3 and V is TRBV5-1; perhaps TRBD2 as D (6 bases). The CDR3 loop spans 15 amino acids. Looked up from germline, CDR1 is SGHRS and CDR2 is YFSETQ. V lost 2 bases to trimming and J lost 4 bases, with 14 bases between them.

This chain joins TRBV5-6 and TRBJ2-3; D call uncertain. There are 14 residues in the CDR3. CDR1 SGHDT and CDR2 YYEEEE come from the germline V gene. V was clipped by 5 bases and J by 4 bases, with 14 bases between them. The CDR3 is CASSLRLGPDTQYF. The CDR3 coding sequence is TGTGCCAGCAGTCTCCGACTTGGACCAGATACGCAGTATTTT. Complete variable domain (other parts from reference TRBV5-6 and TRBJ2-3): DAGVTQSPTHLIKTRGQQVTLRCSPKSGHDTVSWYQQALGQGPQFIFQYYEEEERQRGNFPDRFSGHQFPNYSSELNVNALLLGDSALYLCASSLRLGPDTQYFGPGTRLTVL.

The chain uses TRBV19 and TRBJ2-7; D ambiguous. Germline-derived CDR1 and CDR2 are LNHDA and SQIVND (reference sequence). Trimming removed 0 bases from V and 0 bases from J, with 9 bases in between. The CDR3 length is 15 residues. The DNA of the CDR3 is TGTGCCAGTAGTATAGATCGAAGGGACTCCTACGAGCAGTACTTC. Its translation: CASSIDRRDSYEQYF.

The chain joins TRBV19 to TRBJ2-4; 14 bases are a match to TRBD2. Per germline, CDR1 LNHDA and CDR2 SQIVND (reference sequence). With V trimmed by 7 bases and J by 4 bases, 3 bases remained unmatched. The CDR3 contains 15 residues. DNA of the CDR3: TGTGCCAGTACCGGACTAGCGGGAGGTAAAAACATTCAGTACTTC. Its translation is CASTGLAGGKNIQYF.

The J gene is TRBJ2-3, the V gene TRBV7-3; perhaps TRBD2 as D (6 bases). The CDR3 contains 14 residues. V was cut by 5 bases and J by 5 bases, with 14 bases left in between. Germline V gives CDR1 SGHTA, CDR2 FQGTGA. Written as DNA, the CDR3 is TGTGCCAGCAGCCCGGGACTGGGGTTAGATACGCAGTATTTT. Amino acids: CASSPGLGLDTQYF.

The CDR3 here is CASTLMGPNYGYTF. The CDR3 DNA sequence: TGTGCCAGCACCCTTATGGGCCCGAACTATGGCTACACCTTC. V and J are TRBV5-6 and TRBJ1-2; D unclear. The germline V gene encodes CDR1 SGHDT and CDR2 YYEEEE. The CDR3 runs to 14 residues. V was shortened by 6 bases and J by 2 bases, with 14 bases between the two germline ends.

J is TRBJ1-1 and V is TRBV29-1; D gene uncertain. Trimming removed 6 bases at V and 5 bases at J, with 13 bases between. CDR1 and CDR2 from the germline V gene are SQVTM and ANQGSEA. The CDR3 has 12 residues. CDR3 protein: CSVGRRGTEAFF. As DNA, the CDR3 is TGCAGCGTGGGGAGGCGAGGGACTGAAGCTTTCTTT.

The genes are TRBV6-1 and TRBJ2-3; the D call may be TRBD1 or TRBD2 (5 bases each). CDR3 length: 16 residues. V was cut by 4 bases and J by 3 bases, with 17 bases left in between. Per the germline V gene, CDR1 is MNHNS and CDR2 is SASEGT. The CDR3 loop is CASSVLQGVGTDTQYF. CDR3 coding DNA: TGTGCCAGCAGTGTCCTTCAGGGAGTTGGGACAGATACGCAGTATTTT.

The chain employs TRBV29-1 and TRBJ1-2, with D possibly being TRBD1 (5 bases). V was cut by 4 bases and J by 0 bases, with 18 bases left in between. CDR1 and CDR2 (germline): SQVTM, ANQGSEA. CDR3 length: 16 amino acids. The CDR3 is CSVASGAAIANYGYTF. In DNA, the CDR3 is TGCAGCGTTGCGAGTGGGGCCGCGATAGCTAACTATGGCTACACCTTC.

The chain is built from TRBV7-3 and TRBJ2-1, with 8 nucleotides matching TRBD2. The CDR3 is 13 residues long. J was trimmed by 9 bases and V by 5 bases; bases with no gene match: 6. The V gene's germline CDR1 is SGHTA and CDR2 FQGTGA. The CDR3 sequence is CASSPNGGGEQFF. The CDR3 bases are TGTGCCAGCAGCCCAAACGGGGGGGGTGAGCAGTTCTTC.

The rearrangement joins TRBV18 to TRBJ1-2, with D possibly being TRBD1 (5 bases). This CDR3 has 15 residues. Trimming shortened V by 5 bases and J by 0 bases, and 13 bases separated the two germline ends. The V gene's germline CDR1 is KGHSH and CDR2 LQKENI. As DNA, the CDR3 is TGTGCCAGCTCAGCCCGGGGACGAACTAACTATGGCTACACCTTC. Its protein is CASSARGRTNYGYTF. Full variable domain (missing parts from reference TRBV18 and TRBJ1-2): NAGVMQNPRHLVRRRGQEARLRCSPMKGHSHVYWYRQLPEEGLKFMVYLQKENIIDESGMPKERFSAEFPKEGPSILRIQQVVRGDSAAYFCASSARGRTNYGYTFGSGTRLTVV.

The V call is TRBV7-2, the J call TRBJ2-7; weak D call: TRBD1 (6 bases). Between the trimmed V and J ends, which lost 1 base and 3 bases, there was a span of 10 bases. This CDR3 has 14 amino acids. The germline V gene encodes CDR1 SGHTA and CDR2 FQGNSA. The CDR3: CASSLVATGYEQYF. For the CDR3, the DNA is TGTGCCAGCAGCTTAGTAGCGACAGGCTACGAGCAGTACTTC.

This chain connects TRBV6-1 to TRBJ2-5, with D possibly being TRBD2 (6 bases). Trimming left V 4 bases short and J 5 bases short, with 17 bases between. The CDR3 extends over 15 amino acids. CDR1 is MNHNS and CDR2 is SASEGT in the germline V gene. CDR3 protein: CASSANPGREETQYF. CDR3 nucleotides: TGTGCCAGCAGTGCAAACCCGGGCCGGGAGGAGACCCAGTACTTC.

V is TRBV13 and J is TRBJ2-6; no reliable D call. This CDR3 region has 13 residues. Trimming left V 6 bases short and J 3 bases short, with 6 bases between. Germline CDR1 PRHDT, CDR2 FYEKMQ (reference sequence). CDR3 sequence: CASSLNGANVLTF. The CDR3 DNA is TGTGCCAGCAGTCTTAATGGGGCCAACGTCCTGACTTTC.

CDR3 sequence: CASSYLGQYNEQFF. The CDR3 DNA sequence: TGTGCCAGCAGTTACTTGGGACAGTACAATGAGCAGTTCTTC. The rearrangement links TRBV6-5 to TRBJ2-1; 7 bases map to TRBD1. With 1 base clipped from V and 4 bases from J, the junction kept 1 base outside the gene matches. CDR1 is MNHEY and CDR2 is SVGAGI in the germline V gene. The CDR3 spans 14 residues.

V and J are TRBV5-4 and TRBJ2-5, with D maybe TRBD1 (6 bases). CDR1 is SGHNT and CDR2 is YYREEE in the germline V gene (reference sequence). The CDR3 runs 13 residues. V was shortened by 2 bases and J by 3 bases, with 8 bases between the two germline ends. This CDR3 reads CASSFRTEETQYF. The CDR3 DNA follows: TGTGCCAGCAGCTTTCGGACAGAAGAGACCCAGTACTTC. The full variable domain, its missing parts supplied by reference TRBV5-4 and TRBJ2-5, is ETGVTQSPTHLIKTRGQQVTLRCSSQSGHNTVSWYQQALGQGPQFIFQYYREEENGRGNFPPRFSGLQFPNYSSELNVNALELDDSALYLCASSFRTEETQYFGPGTRLLVL.

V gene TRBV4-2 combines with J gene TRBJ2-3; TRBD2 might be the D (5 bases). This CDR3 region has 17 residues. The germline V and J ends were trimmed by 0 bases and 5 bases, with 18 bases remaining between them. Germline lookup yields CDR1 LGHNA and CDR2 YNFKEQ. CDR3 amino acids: CASSQDRASRRGDTQYF. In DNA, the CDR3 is TGTGCCAGCAGCCAAGATCGGGCTAGCCGGCGAGGAGATACGCAGTATTTT.

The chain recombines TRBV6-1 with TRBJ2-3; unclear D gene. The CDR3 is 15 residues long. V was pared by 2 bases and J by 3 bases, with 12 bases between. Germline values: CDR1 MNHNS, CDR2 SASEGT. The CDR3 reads CASSEYGLPTDTQYF. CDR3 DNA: TGTGCCAGCAGTGAATATGGGCTCCCTACAGATACGCAGTATTTT.

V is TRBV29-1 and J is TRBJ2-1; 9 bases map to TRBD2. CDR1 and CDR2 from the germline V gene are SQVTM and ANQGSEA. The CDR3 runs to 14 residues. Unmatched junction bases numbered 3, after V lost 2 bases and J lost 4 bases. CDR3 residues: CSVETSGGYNEQFF. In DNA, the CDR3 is TGCAGCGTTGAAACAAGCGGGGGGTACAATGAGCAGTTCTTC.